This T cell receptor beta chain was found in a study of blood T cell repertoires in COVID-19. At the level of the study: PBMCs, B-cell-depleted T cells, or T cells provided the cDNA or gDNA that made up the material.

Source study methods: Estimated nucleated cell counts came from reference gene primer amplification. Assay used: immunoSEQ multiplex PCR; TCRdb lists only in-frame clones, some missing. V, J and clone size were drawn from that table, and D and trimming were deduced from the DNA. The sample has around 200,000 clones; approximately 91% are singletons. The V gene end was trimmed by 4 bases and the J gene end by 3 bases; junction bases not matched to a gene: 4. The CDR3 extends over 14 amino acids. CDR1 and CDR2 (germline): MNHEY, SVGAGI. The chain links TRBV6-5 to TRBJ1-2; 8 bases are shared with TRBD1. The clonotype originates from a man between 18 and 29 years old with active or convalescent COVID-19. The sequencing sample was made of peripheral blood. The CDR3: CASSSDRAYYGYTF. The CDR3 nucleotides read TGTGCCAGCAGTTCGGACAGGGCCTACTATGGCTACACCTTC.